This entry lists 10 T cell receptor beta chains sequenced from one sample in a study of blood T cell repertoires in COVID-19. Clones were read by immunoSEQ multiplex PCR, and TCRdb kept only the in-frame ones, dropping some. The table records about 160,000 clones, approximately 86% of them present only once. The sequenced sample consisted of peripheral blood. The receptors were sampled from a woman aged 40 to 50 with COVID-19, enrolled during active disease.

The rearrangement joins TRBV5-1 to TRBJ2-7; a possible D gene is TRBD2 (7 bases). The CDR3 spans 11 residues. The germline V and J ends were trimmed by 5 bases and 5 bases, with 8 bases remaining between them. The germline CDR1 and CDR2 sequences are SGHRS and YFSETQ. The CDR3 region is CASRGGDEQYF. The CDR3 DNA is TGCGCCAGCAGAGGGGGGGACGAGCAGTACTTC.

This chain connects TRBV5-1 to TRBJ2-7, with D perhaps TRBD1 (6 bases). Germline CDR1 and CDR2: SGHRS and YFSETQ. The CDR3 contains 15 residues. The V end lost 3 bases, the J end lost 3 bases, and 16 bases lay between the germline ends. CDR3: CASSSEGGSYYEQYF. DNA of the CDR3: TGCGCCAGCAGCTCGGAAGGGGGTTCCTACTACGAGCAGTACTTC.

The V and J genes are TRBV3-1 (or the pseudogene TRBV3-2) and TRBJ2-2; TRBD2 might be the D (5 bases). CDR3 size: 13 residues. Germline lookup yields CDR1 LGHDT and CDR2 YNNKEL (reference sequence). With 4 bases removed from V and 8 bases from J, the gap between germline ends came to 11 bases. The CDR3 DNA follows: TGTGCCAGCAGCCCGCTAGCCACTGGGGAGCTGTTTTTT. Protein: CASSPLATGELFF.

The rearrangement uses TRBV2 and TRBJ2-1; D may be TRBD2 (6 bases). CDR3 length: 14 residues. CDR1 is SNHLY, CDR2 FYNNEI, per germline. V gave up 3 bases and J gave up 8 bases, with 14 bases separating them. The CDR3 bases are TGTGCCAGCAGTGATAGGGGAAGCGGGTATGAGCAGTTCTTC. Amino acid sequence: CASSDRGSGYEQFF.

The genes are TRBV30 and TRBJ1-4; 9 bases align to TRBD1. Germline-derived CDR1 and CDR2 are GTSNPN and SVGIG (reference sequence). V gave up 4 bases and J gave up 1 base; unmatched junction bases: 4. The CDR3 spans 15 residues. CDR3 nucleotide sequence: TGTGCCTGGAAAAGACAGGGGGTAACTAATGAAAAACTGTTTTTT. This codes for CAWKRQGVTNEKLFF.

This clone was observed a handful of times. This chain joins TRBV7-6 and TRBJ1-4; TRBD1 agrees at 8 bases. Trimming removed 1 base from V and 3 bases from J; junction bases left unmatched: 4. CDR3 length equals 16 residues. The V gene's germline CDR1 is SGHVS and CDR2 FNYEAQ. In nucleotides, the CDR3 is TGTGCCAGCAGCTTAGTCCCACAGGGGGCTAATGAAAAACTGTTTTTT. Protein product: CASSLVPQGANEKLFF.

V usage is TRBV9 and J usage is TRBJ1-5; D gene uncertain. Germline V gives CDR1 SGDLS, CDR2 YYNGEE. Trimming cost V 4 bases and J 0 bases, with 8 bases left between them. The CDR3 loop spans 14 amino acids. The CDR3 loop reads CASSREGSNQPQHF. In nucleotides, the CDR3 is TGTGCCAGCAGCCGGGAGGGTAGCAATCAGCCCCAGCATTTT.

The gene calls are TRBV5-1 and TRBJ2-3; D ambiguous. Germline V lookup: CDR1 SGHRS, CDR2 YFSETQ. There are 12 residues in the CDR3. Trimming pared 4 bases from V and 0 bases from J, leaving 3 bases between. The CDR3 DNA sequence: TGCGCCAGCAGCCCGAGCACAGATACGCAGTATTTT. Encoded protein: CASSPSTDTQYF.

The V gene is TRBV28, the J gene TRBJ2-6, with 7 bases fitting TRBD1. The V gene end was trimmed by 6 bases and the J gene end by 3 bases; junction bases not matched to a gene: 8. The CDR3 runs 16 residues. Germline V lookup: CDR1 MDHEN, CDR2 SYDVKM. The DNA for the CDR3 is TGTGCCAGCAGGACTTCGGACAGGCTTGGGGCCAACGTCCTGACTTTC. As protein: CASRTSDRLGANVLTF.

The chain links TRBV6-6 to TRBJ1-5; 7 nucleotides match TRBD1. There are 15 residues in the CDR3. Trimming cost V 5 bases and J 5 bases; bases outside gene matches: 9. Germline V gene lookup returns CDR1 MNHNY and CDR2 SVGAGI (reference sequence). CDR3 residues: CASSPDRVLDQPQHF. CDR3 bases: TGTGCCAGCAGTCCAGACAGGGTTCTTGATCAGCCCCAGCATTTT.